The clone carrying this TCR beta chain was picked up many times. Antigen specificity is unknown. The entry originates in a study of beta chain features in type 1 diabetes. At the level of the study: Patients looked much like healthy donors when it came to age, gender and cell yields. Findings and limits, study-wide: A closer apparent resemblance between naive, central memory and Treg TCRB repertoires was seen in patients than in healthy donors. The study notes PCR might favor shorter templates equally in patients and controls.

There are 15 residues in the CDR3. Trimming pared 4 bases from V and 6 bases from J, leaving 16 bases between. Germline V lookup: CDR1 SGHAT, CDR2 FQNNGV. Every bit of the isolated RNA underwent reverse transcription, so sequencing read expressed TCRB transcripts. The repertoire was sequenced with immunoSEQ multiplex PCR; TCRdb's copy has only in-frame clones and lacks some. This table has 300,000 to 350,000 clones, 14% appearing once. The sample taken for sequencing was central memory CD4+ T cells from blood. V is TRBV11-2 and J is TRBJ2-1; weak D call: TRBD1 (6 bases). The sequence was obtained from a man aged 30-40 years in good health. CDR3 in DNA: TGTGCCAGCAGCTCCACGAGGGGGACCAGCAATGAGCAGTTCTTC. Protein product: CASSSTRGTSNEQFF.